The subject of this entry is one T cell receptor beta chain. The TCRbeta library was prepared with unique molecular identifiers. Via MiXCR, TCRdb re-called the PCR reads, giving one row per CDR3 protein. The sample shows 200,000 to 300,000 distinct CDR3 sequences, 25% of them seen only once. From germline, CDR1 is DFQATT and CDR2 SNEGSKA (reference sequence). J lost 2 bases, V lost 6 bases, and 4 bases had no gene match. CDR3 length equals 14 residues. This record comes from a study of T-cell reconstitution after alpha-beta-depleted transplantation in children. This TCR was sampled from a girl aged 2 to 10 with Fanconi anemia, due to receive a stem cell transplant. The sequencing here drew on PBMCs, taken before TCRalphabeta/CD19-depleted stem cell transplant. The genes are TRBV20-1 and TRBJ2-2, with 9 positions matching TRBD1. CDR3 coding DNA: TGCAGTGCACCGGACAGGGGAAACACCGGGGAGCTGTTTTTT. Protein product: CSAPDRGNTGELFF.